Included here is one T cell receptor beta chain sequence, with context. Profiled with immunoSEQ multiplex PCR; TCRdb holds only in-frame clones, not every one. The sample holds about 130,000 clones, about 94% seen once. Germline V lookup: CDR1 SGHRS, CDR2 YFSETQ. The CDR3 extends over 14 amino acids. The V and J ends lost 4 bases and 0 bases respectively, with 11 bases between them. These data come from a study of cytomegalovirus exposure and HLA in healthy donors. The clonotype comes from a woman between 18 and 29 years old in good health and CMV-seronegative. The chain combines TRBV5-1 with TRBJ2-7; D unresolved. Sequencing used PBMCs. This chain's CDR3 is CASSPQLASYEQYF. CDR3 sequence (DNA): TGCGCCAGCAGCCCCCAGTTGGCCTCCTACGAGCAGTACTTC.